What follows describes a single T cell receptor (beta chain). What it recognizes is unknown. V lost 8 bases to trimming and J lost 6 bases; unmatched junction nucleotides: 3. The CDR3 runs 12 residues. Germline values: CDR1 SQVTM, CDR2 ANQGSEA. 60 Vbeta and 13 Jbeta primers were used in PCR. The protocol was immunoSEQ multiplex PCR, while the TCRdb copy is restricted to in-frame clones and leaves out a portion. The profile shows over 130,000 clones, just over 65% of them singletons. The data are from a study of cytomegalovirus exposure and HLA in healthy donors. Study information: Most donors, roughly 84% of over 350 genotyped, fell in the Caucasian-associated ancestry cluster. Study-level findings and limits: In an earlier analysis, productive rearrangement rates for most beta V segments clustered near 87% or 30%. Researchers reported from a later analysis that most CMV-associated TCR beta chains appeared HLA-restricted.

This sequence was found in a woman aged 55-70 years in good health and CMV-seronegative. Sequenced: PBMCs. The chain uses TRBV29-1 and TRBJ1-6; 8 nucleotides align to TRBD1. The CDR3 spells CSPDRGNSPLHF. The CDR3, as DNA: TGCAGCCCTGACAGGGGTAATTCACCCCTCCACTTT.